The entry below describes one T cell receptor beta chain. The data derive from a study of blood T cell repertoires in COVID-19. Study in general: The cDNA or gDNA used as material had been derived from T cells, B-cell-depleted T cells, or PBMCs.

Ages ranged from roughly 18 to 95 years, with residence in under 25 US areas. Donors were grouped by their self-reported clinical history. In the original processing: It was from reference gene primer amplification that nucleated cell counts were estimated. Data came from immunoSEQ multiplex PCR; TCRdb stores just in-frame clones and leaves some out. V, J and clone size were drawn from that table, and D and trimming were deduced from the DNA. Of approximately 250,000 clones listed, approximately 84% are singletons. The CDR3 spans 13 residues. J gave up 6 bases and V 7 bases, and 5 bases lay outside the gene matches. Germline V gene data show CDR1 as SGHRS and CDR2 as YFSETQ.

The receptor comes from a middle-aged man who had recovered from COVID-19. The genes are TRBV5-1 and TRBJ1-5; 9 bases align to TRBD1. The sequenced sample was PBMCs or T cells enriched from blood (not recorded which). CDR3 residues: CASRTGDGQPQHF. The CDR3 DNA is TGCGCCAGCCGGACAGGGGATGGTCAGCCCCAGCATTTT. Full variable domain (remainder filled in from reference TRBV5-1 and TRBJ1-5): KAGVTQTPRYLIKTRGQQVTLSCSPISGHRSVSWYQQTPGQGLQFLFEYFSETQRNKGNFPGRFSGRQFSNSRSEMNVSTLELGDSALYLCASRTGDGQPQHFGDGTRLSIL.